One and the same sample provided the 19 T cell receptor beta chains below, sequenced in a study of blood T cell repertoires in COVID-19. Assay used: immunoSEQ multiplex PCR; TCRdb lists only in-frame clones, some missing. The sample shows about 260,000 clones, about nine tenths of them seen only once. Sequenced material: peripheral blood. The receptors stem from a woman aged 40 to 55 who had recovered from COVID-19.

This rearrangement joins TRBV7-2 to TRBJ1-2, with D perhaps matching TRBD1 (6 bases). Germline values: CDR1 SGHTA, CDR2 FQGNSA. The CDR3 runs 16 residues. Trimming took 5 bases from V and 8 from J, leaving 24 bases between them. CDR3 DNA sequence: TGTGCCAGCAGCCCCCGCCGGTCGGGGGGCGCGCGGGGCTACACCTTC. It is translated as CASSPRRSGGARGYTF.

The chain recombines TRBV2 with TRBJ2-3; D is possibly TRBD1 (5 bases). The V end lost 8 bases, the J end lost 2 bases, and 14 bases lay between the germline ends. Germline values: CDR1 SNHLY, CDR2 FYNNEI. This CDR3 spans 14 amino acids. CDR3 coding DNA: TGTGCCAGCCCGACAGCCACCGTCACAGATACGCAGTATTTT. Amino acids: CASPTATVTDTQYF.

This clone was picked up one time. This rearrangement joins TRBV27 to TRBJ2-7, with a possible D match to TRBD2 (5 bases). Germline CDR1 is MNHEY and CDR2 is SMNVEV (reference sequence). The CDR3 length is 15 residues. V lost 8 bases, J lost 2 bases, and 19 bases lay in between. CDR3 region: CASSQTGLTAYEQYF. CDR3 nucleotide sequence: TGTGCCAGCTCCCAGACCGGACTCACGGCCTACGAGCAGTACTTC.

The rearrangement links TRBV5-1 to TRBJ1-1; TRBD1 might be the D (5 bases). CDR3 length equals 15 residues. The germline gives CDR1 SGHRS, CDR2 YFSETQ. Trimming removed 4 bases at V and 3 bases at J, with 16 bases between. The DNA for the CDR3 is TGCGCCAGCAGCCTATTGGGGCCGGACGACACTGAAGCTTTCTTT. Residues: CASSLLGPDDTEAFF.

The genes are TRBV5-6 and TRBJ1-2; the match to TRBD1 covers 7 bases. Germline assignment: CDR1 SGHDT and CDR2 YYEEEE. This CDR3 comprises 13 residues. V was clipped by 0 bases and J by 6 bases; unmatched bases: 2. The CDR3 sequence is CASSLDRGDGYTF. The CDR3, as DNA: TGTGCCAGCAGCTTGGACAGGGGCGATGGCTACACCTTC.

This sequence joins TRBV5-1 and TRBJ2-1; TRBD2 matches at 8 bases. The CDR3 runs to 15 residues. J gave up 6 bases and V 0 bases, and 5 bases lay outside the gene matches. Germline CDR1 is SGHRS and CDR2 is YFSETQ. The CDR3: CASSLGAGTSNEQFF. The DNA of the CDR3 is TGCGCCAGCAGCTTGGGGGCCGGGACTAGCAATGAGCAGTTCTTC.

This chain uses TRBV19 with TRBJ1-4, with 8 bases that match TRBD1. CDR1 and CDR2 (germline): LNHDA, SQIVND (reference sequence). The CDR3 contains 16 residues. V was pared by 5 bases and J by 0 bases, with 5 bases of the junction left unmatched. For the CDR3, the DNA is TGTGCCAGTAGTGAGGGGACAGGCTCAACTAATGAAAAACTGTTTTTT. It codes for CASSEGTGSTNEKLFF.

V gene TRBV11-1 combines with J gene TRBJ2-2; 10 positions match TRBD1. CDR3 length: 16 residues. In germline, CDR1 is SGHAT, CDR2 FQDESV (reference sequence). Germline trimming cut 5 bases from V and 5 bases from J; bases unmatched to any gene: 8. DNA of the CDR3: TGTGCCAGCAGCCGCCGGGGACAGGGGAGTACCGGGGAGCTGTTTTTT. This codes for CASSRRGQGSTGELFF.

Here the CDR3 reads CATTMGGGSNYGYTF. The CDR3 DNA is TGTGCCACCACCATGGGGGGTGGTTCCAACTATGGCTACACCTTC. This chain joins TRBV6-5 and TRBJ1-2; D is perhaps TRBD1 (5 bases). With 10 bases removed from V and 2 bases from J, the gap between germline ends came to 20 bases. The germline CDR1 and CDR2 sequences are MNHEY and SVGAGI. The CDR3 totals 15 residues.

This chain links TRBV12-5 with TRBJ2-2; TRBD1 might be the D (5 bases). Germline V gene data show CDR1 as LGHNT and CDR2 as FRNRAP. Trimming removed 6 bases at V and 2 bases at J, with 10 bases between. The CDR3 is 14 amino acids. CDR3 region: CASGMTVNTGELFF. CDR3 coding DNA: TGTGCTAGTGGGATGACAGTAAACACCGGGGAGCTGTTTTTT.

The chain combines TRBV5-4 with TRBJ2-3, with TRBD1 as a possible D gene (5 bases). The germline V and J ends were trimmed by 6 bases and 0 bases, with 11 bases remaining between them. This CDR3 region has 14 residues. Germline CDR1 is SGHNT and CDR2 is YYREEE (reference sequence). CDR3 loop: CASTPTGSTDTQYF. The CDR3 DNA is TGTGCCAGCACACCAACAGGCAGCACAGATACGCAGTATTTT.

This clone has a count of ten or more. The chain recombines TRBV9 with TRBJ1-2; TRBD1 matches 7 bases. With V trimmed by 4 bases and J by 4 bases, 7 bases remained unmatched. The CDR3 spans 14 residues. Germline assignment: CDR1 SGDLS and CDR2 YYNGEE. The CDR3 here is CASSPWDSPYGYTF. The CDR3 nucleotides read TGTGCCAGCAGCCCATGGGACAGCCCCTATGGCTACACCTTC.

This clone was seen more than once but under ten times. This chain joins TRBV29-1 and TRBJ2-7, with D unresolved. Germline assignment: CDR1 SQVTM and CDR2 ANQGSEA. CDR3 length: 11 residues. Between the trimmed V and J ends, which lost 6 bases and 3 bases, there was a span of 9 bases. This CDR3 reads CSVWADYEQYF. The CDR3 DNA sequence: TGCAGCGTGTGGGCAGACTACGAGCAGTACTTC.

The genes are TRBV5-5 and TRBJ2-7, with D possibly being TRBD2 (5 bases). V lost 7 bases and J 4 bases, leaving 18 bases between the germline ends. The CDR3 runs to 14 residues. Germline CDR1 reads SGHKS; CDR2 reads YYEKEE (reference sequence). CDR3 region: CASRPGVKPYEQYF. CDR3 coding DNA: TGTGCCAGCCGGCCCGGGGTCAAGCCGTACGAGCAGTACTTC.

J is TRBJ1-1 and V is TRBV3-1 (or the pseudogene TRBV3-2), with D possibly being TRBD1 (5 bases). Germline CDR1 is LGHDT and CDR2 is YNNKEL (reference sequence). Trimming stripped 0 bases from V and 1 base from J, with 12 bases between. CDR3 length: 16 residues. Here the CDR3 DNA reads TGTGCCAGCAGCCAAGATAAGGGGAAGAGGAACACTGAAGCTTTCTTT. It specifies CASSQDKGKRNTEAFF.

The chain carries TRBV19 and TRBJ2-7; 7 nucleotides agree with TRBD1. This CDR3 has 15 amino acids. In germline, CDR1 is LNHDA, CDR2 SQIVND (reference sequence). V gave up 5 bases and J gave up 0 bases; unmatched junction bases: 7. CDR3 sequence reads: CASSFRTGSSYEQYF. The CDR3 DNA reads TGTGCCAGTAGTTTCCGGACAGGAAGCTCCTACGAGCAGTACTTC.

J is TRBJ2-5 and V is TRBV4-1, with D possibly being TRBD1 (6 bases). This CDR3 has 16 residues. V dropped 0 bases and J dropped 5 bases, with 16 bases sitting between them. Germline CDR1 and CDR2: MGHRA and YSYEKL. In DNA form, the CDR3 reads TGCGCCAGCAGCCAAGAAGGGACACCCTTAGGCGAGACCCAGTACTTC. It encodes CASSQEGTPLGETQYF.

CDR3 sequence: CASSELLAGEDTQYF. In nucleotides, the CDR3 is TGTGCCAGCAGTGAGTTGCTAGCGGGGGAAGATACGCAGTATTTT. The chain combines TRBV2 with TRBJ2-3, with 10 positions matching TRBD2. This CDR3 region has 15 residues. Germline values: CDR1 SNHLY, CDR2 FYNNEI. The junction had 5 bases not matched to a gene; V was cut back by 3 bases and J by 5 bases.

V gene TRBV15 combines with J gene TRBJ1-4; D gene uncertain. The CDR3 has 16 amino acids. Germline V lookup: CDR1 LNHNV, CDR2 YYDKDF (reference sequence). The V end was cut by 0 bases, the J end by 8 bases, with 16 bases between. CDR3 amino acids: CATSRDSKAALEKLFF. CDR3 nucleotide sequence: TGTGCCACCAGCAGAGATAGTAAGGCGGCATTAGAAAAACTGTTTTTT.